These T cell receptor beta chains were read from a single sample in a study of blood T cell repertoires in COVID-19. The method was immunoSEQ multiplex PCR; TCRdb's version includes in-frame clones alone and lacks a portion of them. The table shows 230,000 or so clones, with around 86% occurring only once. Source material: PBMCs or T cells enriched from blood (not recorded which). These TCRs come from a woman aged 35 to 49 with acute COVID-19. The CDR3 runs from the conserved cysteine through the conserved F or W.

j_gene	len	v_gene	CDR3aa
TRBJ2-2	16	TRBV19	CASSINPDRPAGELFF
TRBJ1-6	14	TRBV2	CASSEYREGSPLHF
TRBJ1-2	14	TRBV27	CASSLFSSGYGYTF
TRBJ1-6	14	TRBV13	CASSWGQGGLSLHF
TRBJ1-6	18	TRBV18	CASSLTGTGFRNNSPLHF
TRBJ1-5	17	TRBV4-1	CASSQMSQGPSNQPQHF
TRBJ2-2	19	TRBV9	CASSARGRSGGASTGELFF
TRBJ2-7	15	TRBV9	CASSPGRGGPIEQYF
TRBJ2-1	13	TRBV5-4	CASSLRLVDEQFF
TRBJ2-1	17	TRBV5-1	CASSRTGGSILEIEQFF
TRBJ2-1	17	TRBV6-2/TRBV6-3	CASSSSGGAKAYNEQFF
TRBJ1-1	15	TRBV7-4	CASSLGGELNTEAFF
TRBJ2-7	13	TRBV6-5	CASTPDRSYEQYF